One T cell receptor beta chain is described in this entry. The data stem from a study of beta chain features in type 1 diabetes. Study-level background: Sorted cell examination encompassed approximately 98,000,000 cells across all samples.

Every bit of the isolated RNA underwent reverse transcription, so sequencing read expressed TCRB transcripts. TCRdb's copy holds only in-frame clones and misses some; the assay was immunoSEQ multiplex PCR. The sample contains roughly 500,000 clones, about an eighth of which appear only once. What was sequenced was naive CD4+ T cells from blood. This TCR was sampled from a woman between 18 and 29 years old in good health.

The CDR3 nucleotides are TGTGCCAGCAGCTTAATTCTGGGCGACAGGAGCTATGGCTACACCTTC. This translates into CASSLILGDRSYGYTF. The V and J genes are TRBV11-2 and TRBJ1-2; D is perhaps TRBD1 (6 bases). CDR1 and CDR2 from the germline V gene are SGHAT and FQNNGV. This CDR3 is 16 amino acids long. Trimming cost V 2 bases and J 4 bases, with 17 bases left between them. The full variable domain, in which reference TRBV11-2 and TRBJ1-2 provide the parts outside the CDR3, is EAGVAQSPRYKIIEKRQSVAFWCNPISGHATLYWYQQILGQGPKLLIQFQNNGVVDDSQLPKDRFSAERLKGVDSTLKIQPAKLEDSAVYLCASSLILGDRSYGYTFGSGTRLTVV.